This record looks at one T cell receptor beta chain sequence and its context. Germline V CDR1 and CDR2: LNHDA, SQIVND (reference sequence). This CDR3 region has 15 residues. The V gene end was trimmed by 2 bases and the J gene end by 9 bases; junction bases not matched to a gene: 4. The authors' processing: Estimation of nucleated cell counts relied on the amplification of reference gene primers. Generated by immunoSEQ multiplex PCR, the TCRdb table keeps only in-frame clones and is missing some. The V and J calls and clone size are taken from that table; D and trimming were inferred from the DNA. The repertoire has roughly 230,000 clones, about 90% of them found once; the top ten carry approximately 2.1%. The sample comes from a study of blood T cell repertoires in COVID-19. About the study: The United States, Italy and Spain were the sources of the acute and convalescent COVID-19 samples.

This receptor was taken from a woman between 55 and 75 years old with COVID-19, enrolled during active disease. The sequencing input was peripheral blood. The chain is built from TRBV19 and TRBJ1-6; TRBD1 agrees at 10 bases. The CDR3 DNA follows: TGTGCCAGTAGTATACAGGGGACAGGGGTTTCACCCCTCCACTTT. Amino acid sequence: CASSIQGTGVSPLHF.